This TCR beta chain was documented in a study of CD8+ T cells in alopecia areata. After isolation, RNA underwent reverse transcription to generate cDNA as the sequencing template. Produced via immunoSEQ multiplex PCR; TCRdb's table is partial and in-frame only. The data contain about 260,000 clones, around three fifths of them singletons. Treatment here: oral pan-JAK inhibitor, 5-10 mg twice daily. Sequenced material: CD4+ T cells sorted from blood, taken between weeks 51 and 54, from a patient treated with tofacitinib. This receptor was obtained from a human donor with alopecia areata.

CDR3 DNA: TGTGCCAGCAGCACTGACAGGGGAGAGGCCTACAATGAGCAGTTCTTC. It encodes CASSTDRGEAYNEQFF. The V gene is TRBV7-9, the J gene TRBJ2-1, with 8 nucleotides matching TRBD1. The length of the CDR3 is 16 residues. V lost 5 bases to trimming and J lost 2 bases; unmatched junction nucleotides: 8. CDR1 and CDR2 (germline): SEHNR, FQNEAQ (reference sequence).